These 3 T cell receptor beta chains came from one sample sequenced in a study of cytomegalovirus exposure and HLA in healthy donors. PCR primers comprised 60 Vbeta and 13 Jbeta primers. Here immunoSEQ multiplex PCR was the method, and the copy in TCRdb shows in-frame clones only, minus some. Seen here are some 180,000 clones, about 90% observed once, and the top ten hold 0.2% to 0.3%. The sample comprised PBMCs. The receptors originated from a girl under two years old in good health and CMV-seronegative.

CDR3 in amino acids: CASSTGGADQNNEQFF. DNA of the CDR3: TGTGCCAGCAGCACGGGAGGGGCGGACCAAAACAATGAGCAGTTCTTC. The chain employs TRBV9 and TRBJ2-1, with 8 bases aligning to TRBD2. Germline V gene data show CDR1 as SGDLS and CDR2 as YYNGEE. This CDR3 spans 16 amino acids. With 4 bases clipped from V and 5 bases from J, the junction kept 11 bases outside the gene matches.

This CDR3 is CASSLSPGQGIYEQYF. The CDR3 DNA follows: TGTGCCAGCAGTTTATCCCCTGGGCAGGGGATCTACGAGCAGTACTTC. V and J are TRBV27 and TRBJ2-7, with a weak D call TRBD1 (6 bases). The CDR3 contains 16 residues. CDR1 MNHEY and CDR2 SMNVEV come from the germline V gene (reference sequence). V shed 0 bases and J shed 3 bases, with 15 bases lying between them.

The rearrangement joins TRBV6-5 to TRBJ2-7; 8 nucleotides match TRBD1. This CDR3 contains 14 residues. From germline, CDR1 is MNHEY and CDR2 SVGAGI. J gave up 6 bases and V 6 bases, and 10 bases lay outside the gene matches. The CDR3 spells CASRIIPTGGEQYF. DNA of the CDR3: TGTGCCAGCAGGATTATTCCTACAGGGGGCGAGCAGTACTTC.